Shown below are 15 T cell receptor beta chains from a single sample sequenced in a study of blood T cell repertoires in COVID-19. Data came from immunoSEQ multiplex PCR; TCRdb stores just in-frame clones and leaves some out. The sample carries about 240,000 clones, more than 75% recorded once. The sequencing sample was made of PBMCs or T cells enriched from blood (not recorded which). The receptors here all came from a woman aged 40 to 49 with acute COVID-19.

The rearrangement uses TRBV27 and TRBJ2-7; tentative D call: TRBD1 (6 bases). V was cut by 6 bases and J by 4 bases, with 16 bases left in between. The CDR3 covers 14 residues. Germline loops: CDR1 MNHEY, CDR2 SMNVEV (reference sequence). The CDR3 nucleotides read TGTGCCAGCAGGCGGACAGTTCTTACTTACGAGCAGTACTTC. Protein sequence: CASRRTVLTYEQYF.

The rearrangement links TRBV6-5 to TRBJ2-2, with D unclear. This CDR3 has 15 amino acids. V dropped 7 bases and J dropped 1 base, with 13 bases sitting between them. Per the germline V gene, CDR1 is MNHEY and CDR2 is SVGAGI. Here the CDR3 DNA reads TGTGCCAGCACCCATGGCCCAGGGAACACCGGGGAGCTGTTTTTT. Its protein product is CASTHGPGNTGELFF.

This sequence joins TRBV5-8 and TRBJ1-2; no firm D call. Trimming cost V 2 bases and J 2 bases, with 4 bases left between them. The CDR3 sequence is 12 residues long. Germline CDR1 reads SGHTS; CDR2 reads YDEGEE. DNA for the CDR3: TGTGCCAGCAGCTTTCAGAACTATGGCTACACCTTC. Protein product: CASSFQNYGYTF.

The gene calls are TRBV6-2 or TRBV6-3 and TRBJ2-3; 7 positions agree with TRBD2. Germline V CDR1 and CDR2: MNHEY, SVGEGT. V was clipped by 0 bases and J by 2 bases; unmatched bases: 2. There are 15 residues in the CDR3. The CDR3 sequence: CASSYSAGITDTQYF. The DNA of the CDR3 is TGTGCCAGCAGTTACTCAGCGGGAATCACAGATACGCAGTATTTT.

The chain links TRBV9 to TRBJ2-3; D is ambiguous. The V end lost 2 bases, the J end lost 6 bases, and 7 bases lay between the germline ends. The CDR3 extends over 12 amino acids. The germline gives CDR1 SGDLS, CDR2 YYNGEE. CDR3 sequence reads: CASSVPRDTQYF. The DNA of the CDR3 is TGTGCCAGCAGCGTCCCGAGGGATACGCAGTATTTT.

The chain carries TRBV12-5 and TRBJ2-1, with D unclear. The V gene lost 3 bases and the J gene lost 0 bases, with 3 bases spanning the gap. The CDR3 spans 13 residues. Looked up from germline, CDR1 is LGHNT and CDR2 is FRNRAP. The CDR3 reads CASGFSSYNEQFF. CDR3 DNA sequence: TGTGCTAGTGGTTTTAGCTCCTACAATGAGCAGTTCTTC.

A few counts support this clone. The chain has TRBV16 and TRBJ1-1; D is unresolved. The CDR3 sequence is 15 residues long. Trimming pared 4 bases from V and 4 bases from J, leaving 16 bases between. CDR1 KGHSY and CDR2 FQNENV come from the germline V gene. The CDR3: CASSPSRARFTEAFF. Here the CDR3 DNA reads TGTGCCAGCAGCCCTTCGAGAGCAAGATTCACTGAAGCTTTCTTT. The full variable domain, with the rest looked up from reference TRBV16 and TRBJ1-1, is GEEVAQTPKHLVRGEGQKAKLYCAPIKGHSYVFWYQQVLKNEFKFLISFQNENVFDETGMPKERFSAKCLPNSPCSLEIQATKLEDSAVYFCASSPSRARFTEAFFGQGTRLTVV.

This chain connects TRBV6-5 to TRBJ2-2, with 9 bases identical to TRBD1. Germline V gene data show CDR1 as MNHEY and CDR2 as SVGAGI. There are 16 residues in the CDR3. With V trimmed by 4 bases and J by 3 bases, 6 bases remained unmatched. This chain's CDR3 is CASSSTGGADTGELFF. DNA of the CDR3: TGTGCCAGCAGTTCGACAGGGGGGGCGGACACCGGGGAGCTGTTTTTT.

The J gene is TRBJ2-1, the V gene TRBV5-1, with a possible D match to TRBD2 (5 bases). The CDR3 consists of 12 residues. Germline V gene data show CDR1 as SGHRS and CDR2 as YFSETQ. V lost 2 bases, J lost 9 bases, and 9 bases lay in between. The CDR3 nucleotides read TGCGCCAGCAGCTTACTGGACTTTGAGCAGTTCTTC. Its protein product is CASSLLDFEQFF. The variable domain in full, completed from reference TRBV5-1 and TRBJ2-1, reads KAGVTQTPRYLIKTRGQQVTLSCSPISGHRSVSWYQQTPGQGLQFLFEYFSETQRNKGNFPGRFSGRQFSNSRSEMNVSTLELGDSALYLCASSLLDFEQFFGPGTRLTVL.

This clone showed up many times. CDR3: CAWMPRGVGEQYF. CDR3 coding DNA: TGTGCCTGGATGCCCAGGGGAGTTGGGGAGCAGTACTTC. This chain uses TRBV30 with TRBJ2-7; D possibly corresponds to TRBD1 (6 bases). From germline, CDR1 is GTSNPN and CDR2 SVGIG (reference sequence). V was trimmed by 4 bases and J by 7 bases, leaving 17 bases between them. The CDR3 is 13 amino acids.

Written as DNA, the CDR3 is TGCGCCTCATCCGGGGGAGCGGGAGTCTTAGATGAGCAGTTCTTC. It translates to CASSGGAGVLDEQFF. The V and J genes are TRBV4-1 and TRBJ2-1; 8 bases map to TRBD2. Trimming cost V 11 bases and J 8 bases; bases outside gene matches: 17. The CDR3 length is 15 residues. Germline V gives CDR1 MGHRA, CDR2 YSYEKL.

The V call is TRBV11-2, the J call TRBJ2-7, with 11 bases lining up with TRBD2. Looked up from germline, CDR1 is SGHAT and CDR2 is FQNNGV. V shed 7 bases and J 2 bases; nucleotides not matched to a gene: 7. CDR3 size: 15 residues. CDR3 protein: CASTPGLAATYEQYF. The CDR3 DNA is TGTGCCAGCACCCCGGGACTAGCGGCCACCTACGAGCAGTACTTC.

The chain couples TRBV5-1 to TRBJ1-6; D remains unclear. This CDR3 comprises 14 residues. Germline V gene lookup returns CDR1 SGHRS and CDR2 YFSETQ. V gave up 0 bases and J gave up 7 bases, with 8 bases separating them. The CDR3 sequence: CASSLATDNSPLHF. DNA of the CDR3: TGCGCCAGCAGCTTGGCTACAGACAATTCACCCCTCCACTTT.

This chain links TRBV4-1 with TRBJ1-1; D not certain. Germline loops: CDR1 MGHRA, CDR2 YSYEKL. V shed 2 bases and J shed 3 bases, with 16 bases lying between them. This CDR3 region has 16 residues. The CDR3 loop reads CASSQSRGGWDTEAFF. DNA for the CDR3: TGCGCCAGCAGCCAATCTCGAGGAGGTTGGGACACTGAAGCTTTCTTT.

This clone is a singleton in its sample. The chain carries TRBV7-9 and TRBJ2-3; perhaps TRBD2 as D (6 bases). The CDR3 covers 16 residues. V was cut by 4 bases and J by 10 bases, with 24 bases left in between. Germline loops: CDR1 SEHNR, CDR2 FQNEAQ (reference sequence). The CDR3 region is CASSSAVGTPGRPQYF. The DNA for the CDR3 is TGTGCCAGCAGCTCCGCCGTGGGGACTCCCGGTAGGCCGCAGTATTTT.